This TCR beta chain is drawn from a study of T cells in Graves' hyperthyroidism and ophthalmopathy (dated by TCRdb to the late 2010s). Turning to the overall study: Peripheral blood was collected at initial diagnosis, before any treatment. TCR V-J signatures able to tell the groups apart were searched for in a discovery cohort of 100 patients, of whom 40 to 45 had Graves' ophthalmopathy and under 65 had stable Graves' hyperthyroidism. An independent validation cohort of some 18 hyperthyroidism patients and about 16 patients who later progressed to ophthalmopathy tested prospective prediction of ophthalmopathy. The roughly 99 discovery patients were divided at random into training and test sets in a 7:3 ratio. In addition, the study compared T-cell repertoires in thyroid tissue and in blood from several Graves' hyperthyroidism patients. Following sampling, methimazole starting at 30 mg daily was given to hyperthyroidism patients, and high-dose intravenous methylprednisolone was given to ophthalmopathy patients. The paper reports TCR Vbeta CDR3 sequencing of some 140 peripheral blood samples: around 45 ophthalmopathy, approximately 74 hyperthyroidism and around 17 progressor patients. The investigation overall reported the following: In cross-validation, a model built on a 13 V-J signature told ophthalmopathy apart from stable hyperthyroidism with over 85% sensitivity and approximately 81% specificity, and in testing the same model reached 80%/75%. Most expanded thyroid clonotypes (frequency above 0.001) were also detected in blood, suggesting blood repertoires may reflect thyroid immune responses. Sample size was not statistically predetermined, and investigators were not blinded to group allocation. During validation, the model predicted progression to ophthalmopathy a median of about 5.9 months ahead of onset, with around 71% sensitivity and less than 85% specificity.

Reading the germline V gene gives CDR1 KGHSH and CDR2 LQKENI. Measured from the cysteine to the phenylalanine, the CDR3 is 16 residues long. The entry retains the CDR3 DNA only, 48 bases that are in frame from base 1. V is shortened by 2 bases, J by 0 bases, and the region joining them spans 10 bases. This clonotype was counted many times. What this receptor recognizes is not known. Base qualities are missing; no much larger clone stands one base away. TCR beta CDR3 regions were amplified from RNA transcripts. The TCR CDR3 was subjected to a first round of RT-PCR using the HTBI primer set and the Qiagen OneStep RT-PCR kit. Libraries were constructed in a second round of multiplex PCR, after which size selection and purification were performed. Paired-end sequencing of the libraries was performed with 100 bp reads on an Illumina HiSeq2000. The study's processing was this. SOAPnuke was used to process the raw data, throwing out any read that contained adapters or uncalled bases, had a mean Phred below 15, or lacked an exact constant-primer or identifier match. COPE v1.2.5 was used to merge the high-quality paired reads, and each unique nucleotide sequence was defined as a clonotype. MiTCR v1.1 was used to align the clonotypes against IMGT TRBV, TRBD and TRBJ reference segments. Only V-J combinations with frequency above 0.0001, covering roughly 99% of repertoires, were analysed. The TCS score was defined as the ratio of F50 (clonal expansion) to E x V (chaos), calculated using BLOSUM62-based TCRdist between CDR3 peptides within each V-J. Welch's t-statistics and random forest reduced just over 500 V-J features to 10 to 15, which were used in a naive Bayes classifier (R e1071). In TCRdb, the public reads were trimmed at Q25 with fastp and aligned with MiXCR, with productive beta chains retained. Entries that share a CDR3 protein sequence are merged under the most common genes and DNA. These V and J calls originate from TCRdb's pipeline instead of the authors' own analysis. This sample holds some 760,000 distinct CDR3 sequences; 14% were observed only once. Of the sample, 10% to 13% falls within the top ten clones.

Graves' hyperthyroidism was defined as stable when no progression to ophthalmopathy occurred over 18 months of follow-up. Hyperthyroidism patients were newly diagnosed, had a disease duration of under 2 months, and were aged 18 to 65 years. Exclusion was applied to patients with uncontrolled infections, other autoimmune diseases, pregnancy or lactation. Diagnoses were established on the basis of clinical symptoms, serum thyroxine and TRAb, thyroid ultrasound, and orbital computed tomography. Ficoll-Paque density gradient centrifugation was used to isolate PBMCs from around 9.1 ml of fresh peripheral blood. Trizol reagent was used to extract total RNA, and RNA quality was then checked on an Agilent 2100 Bioanalyzer.

The chain uses TRBV18 and TRBJ1-4, with no D gene named confidently. The receptor was derived from a woman between 18 and 30 years old with Graves' hyperthyroidism. Material: blood. The nucleotides are TGTGCCAGCTCACCAATAGACACGACAACTAATGAAAAACTGTTTTTT. Its protein is CASSPIDTTTNEKLFF.